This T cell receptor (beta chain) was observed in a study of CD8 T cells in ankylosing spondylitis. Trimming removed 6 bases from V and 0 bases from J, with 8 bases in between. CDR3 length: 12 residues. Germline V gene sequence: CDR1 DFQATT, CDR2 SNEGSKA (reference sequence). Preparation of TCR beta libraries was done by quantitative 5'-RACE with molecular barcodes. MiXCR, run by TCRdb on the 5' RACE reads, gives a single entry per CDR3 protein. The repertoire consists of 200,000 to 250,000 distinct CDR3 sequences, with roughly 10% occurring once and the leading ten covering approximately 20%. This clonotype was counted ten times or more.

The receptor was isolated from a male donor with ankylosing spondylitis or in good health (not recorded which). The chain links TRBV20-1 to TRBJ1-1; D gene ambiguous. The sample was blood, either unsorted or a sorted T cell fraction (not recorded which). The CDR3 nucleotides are TGCAGTGCGGGGAGAGTGAACACTGAAGCTTTCTTT. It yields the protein CSAGRVNTEAFF.